This TCR beta chain was captured by sequencing in a study of human T cells and chemical hapten exposure. Time point noted: patch test 1, 2 weeks after DPC sensitization. Treatment given: therapeutic diphenylcyclopropenone sensitization with weekly scalp DPC. This CDR3 spans 17 amino acids. The ends lost 5 bases at V and 0 bases at J; junction bases unmatched: 10. Germline values: CDR1 KGHSH, CDR2 LQKENI. TCRdb re-called the RACE reads through MiXCR, storing one row per CDR3 protein. The table has around 380,000 distinct CDR3 sequences, roughly 4.8% seen once. The V call is TRBV18, the J call TRBJ1-5; 7 nucleotides align to TRBD1. The sequencing used whole blood, collected in connection with sensitization to the hapten diphenylcyclopropenone (DPC). This clonotype was obtained from a woman in her forties or fifties with alopecia areata. Some clones in this sample may be carry-over from other donors' samples. The CDR3 loop reads CASSGDRLKNSNQPQHF. The CDR3 DNA follows: TGTGCCAGCTCAGGGGACAGACTTAAAAATAGCAATCAGCCCCAGCATTTT. The variable domain in full, with the rest retrieved from reference TRBV18 and TRBJ1-5, is NAGVMQNPRHLVRRRGQEARLRCSPMKGHSHVYWYRQLPEEGLKFMVYLQKENIIDESGMPKERFSAEFPKEGPSILRIQQVVRGDSAAYFCASSGDRLKNSNQPQHFGDGTRLSIL.